This is a list of T cell receptor beta chains from one sample in a study of blood T cell repertoires in COVID-19. Clones were read by immunoSEQ multiplex PCR, and TCRdb kept only the in-frame ones, dropping some. The sample lists about 160,000 clones; more than 65% were seen once. Sequencing was performed on peripheral blood. Receptors originate from a woman over 75 with acute or convalescent COVID-19. Both conserved end residues are part of each CDR3. D genes are given only for firm matches. Rows may omit the clone size; those that give it use once, few, many or a size class.

v_call	clone_size	d_call	j_call	cdr3_aa	cdr3_nt
TRBV19	.	TRBD2	TRBJ2-1	CASNMGLAGNNEQFF	TGTGCCAGTAATATGGGACTAGCGGGAAACAATGAGCAGTTCTTC
TRBV6-1	.	.	TRBJ1-6	CASSDRLPLHF	TGTGCCAGCAGTGACCGTTTACCCCTCCACTTT
TRBV11-2	.	TRBD1	TRBJ1-4	CASSRGQGATGEKLFF	TGTGCCAGCAGCCGCGGACAGGGGGCTACAGGGGAAAAACTGTTTTTT
TRBV10-1	.	.	TRBJ2-2	CASRLLANTGELFF	TGCGCCAGCAGGTTACTAGCTAACACCGGGGAGCTGTTTTTT
TRBV28	once	TRBD1	TRBJ1-2	CASSGQEYPPHHGYTF	TGTGCCAGCAGCGGACAGGAATACCCCCCACACCATGGCTACACCTTC
TRBV7-9	.	.	TRBJ2-1	CASSLEGRSNEQFF	TGTGCCAGCAGCTTGGAGGGACGGAGCAATGAGCAGTTCTTC
TRBV9	once	.	TRBJ1-4	CASSPGWSGTNEKLFF	TGTGCCAGCTCCCCCGGGTGGTCTGGCACTAATGAAAAACTGTTTTTT
TRBV5-1	.	TRBD1	TRBJ1-1	CASSFTGGTEAFF	TGCGCCAGCAGCTTTACAGGGGGCACTGAAGCTTTCTTT
TRBV27	.	.	TRBJ1-6	CASSLRDYDYNSPLHF	TGTGCCAGCAGTCTAAGGGACTATGACTATAATTCACCCCTCCACTTT
TRBV5-5	.	.	TRBJ1-5	CASSLAGVKQPQHF	TGTGCCAGCAGCTTGGCGGGGGTAAAACAGCCCCAGCATTTT
TRBV11-3	.	.	TRBJ2-7	CASSSTRGSYEQYF	TGTGCCAGCAGCTCGACCCGGGGTTCCTACGAGCAGTACTTC
TRBV7-9	.	.	TRBJ1-1	CASSLVGGGEAFF	TGTGCCAGCAGCTTAGTGGGCGGGGGGGAAGCTTTCTTT
TRBV3-1/TRBV3-2	few	TRBD1	TRBJ1-2	CASSLGTGGVTTF	TGTGCCAGCAGCCTTGGGACAGGGGGCGTGACCACCTTC
TRBV5-5	.	.	TRBJ1-2	CASSSPGQAINNYGYTF	TGTGCCAGCAGCTCTCCGGGACAAGCAATAAACAACTATGGCTACACCTTC
TRBV15	.	TRBD1	TRBJ1-5	CATSSYRGAGSNQPQHF	TGTGCCACCAGCAGCTACAGGGGGGCTGGCAGCAATCAGCCCCAGCATTTT
TRBV7-9	.	TRBD1	TRBJ1-1	CASNPGRNTGGTEAFF	TGTGCCAGCAACCCGGGAAGGAATACAGGGGGCACTGAAGCTTTCTTT
TRBV19	few	TRBD1	TRBJ1-6	CASRTDRAGNSPLHF	TGTGCCAGTAGAACGGACAGGGCTGGAAATTCACCCCTCCACTTT
TRBV5-4	.	.	TRBJ1-1	CASSRGGSTNTEAFF	TGTGCCAGCAGTAGGGGGGGGTCCACGAACACTGAAGCTTTCTTT
TRBV3-1/TRBV3-2	.	.	TRBJ1-1	CASSQVAGTEAFF	TGTGCCAGCAGCCAAGTAGCAGGGACTGAAGCTTTCTTT
TRBV19	.	TRBD1	TRBJ1-2	CAAGQGGYTF	TGTGCTGCGGGACAGGGAGGCTACACCTTC
TRBV19	.	TRBD1	TRBJ1-2	CASSPRQGDYGYTF	TGTGCCAGTAGTCCGCGACAGGGGGACTATGGCTACACCTTC
TRBV9	once	TRBD2	TRBJ2-7	CASSGRAGASPYEQYF	TGTGCCAGCAGCGGGCGAGCGGGAGCCTCCCCCTACGAGCAGTACTTC
TRBV28	.	.	TRBJ1-4	CASSLRDIREKLFF	TGTGCCAGCAGTTTAAGGGACATTCGTGAAAAACTGTTTTTT
TRBV6-1	.	.	TRBJ2-4	CASSDPRGSKNIQYF	TGTGCCAGCAGTGACCCTCGGGGTTCCAAAAACATTCAGTACTTC
TRBV11-2	.	.	TRBJ2-1	CASSLEGSYNEQFF	TGTGCCAGCAGCTTAGAGGGCAGCTACAATGAGCAGTTCTTC
TRBV7-2	.	TRBD1	TRBJ2-5	CASSLLPDRGQTQYF	TGTGCCAGCAGCTTACTCCCTGACAGGGGACAGACCCAGTACTTC
TRBV27	.	TRBD1	TRBJ1-2	CASSFGGGFVYGYTF	TGTGCCAGCAGTTTCGGAGGGGGCTTCGTCTATGGCTACACCTTC
TRBV6-5	.	.	TRBJ2-7	CASWDPGGLGGEQYF	TGTGCCAGCTGGGACCCAGGGGGACTAGGTGGCGAGCAGTACTTC
TRBV19	.	.	TRBJ1-2	CASTPLRGRYGYTF	TGTGCCAGTACCCCGTTAAGGGGTCGCTATGGCTACACCTTC
TRBV6-5	.	TRBD1	TRBJ1-2	CASSSHGTGDYGYTF	TGTGCCAGCAGTTCCCACGGGACAGGGGACTATGGCTACACCTTC
TRBV5-8	.	TRBD1	TRBJ1-2	CASSRQGSNYGYTF	TGTGCCAGCAGCCGACAGGGGAGTAACTATGGCTACACCTTC
TRBV19	.	TRBD1	TRBJ2-3	CASTSQGDSPPDTQYF	TGTGCCAGTACATCGCAGGGGGACAGTCCCCCAGATACGCAGTATTTT
TRBV11-1	.	.	TRBJ1-1	CASSLGQAWATEAFF	TGTGCCAGCAGCTTAGGGCAGGCATGGGCCACTGAAGCTTTCTTT
TRBV12-3/TRBV12-4	once	TRBD2	TRBJ2-5	CASSLVGGETQYF	TGTGCCAGCAGTTTAGTCGGGGGGGAGACCCAGTACTTC
TRBV9	once	.	TRBJ2-7	CASSVGDNYEQYF	TGTGCCAGCAGCGTAGGGGACAACTACGAGCAGTACTTC
TRBV15	.	.	TRBJ1-6	CATSRDRGDQNSPLHF	TGTGCCACCAGCAGAGATCGGGGGGACCAAAATTCACCCCTCCACTTT
TRBV6-2/TRBV6-3	.	.	TRBJ1-1	CASSKGGQVDTEAFF	TGTGCCAGCAGTAAGGGGGGGCAAGTAGACACTGAAGCTTTCTTT
TRBV7-6	.	.	TRBJ1-1	CASSPGEGNTEAFF	TGTGCCAGCAGCCCAGGGGAGGGGAACACTGAAGCTTTCTTT
TRBV20-1	.	TRBD1	TRBJ1-4	CSASGTGGGTNEKLFF	TGCAGTGCTAGTGGGACAGGGGGCGGAACTAATGAAAAACTGTTTTTT
TRBV6-5	few	.	TRBJ1-1	CASSSLGGNTEAFF	TGTGCCAGCAGTAGCTTGGGGGGGAACACTGAAGCTTTCTTT
TRBV5-1	once	.	TRBJ2-5	CASSLGRVHQETQYF	TGCGCCAGCAGCTTGGGCAGGGTGCACCAAGAGACCCAGTACTTC
TRBV27	.	.	TRBJ2-6	CASSGDLDSANTGANVLTF	TGTGCCAGCAGCGGAGACCTGGACAGCGCCAACACTGGGGCCAACGTCCTGACTTTC
TRBV19	.	.	TRBJ2-3	CASSISGLLPSTDTQYF	TGTGCCAGTAGTATTTCTGGACTTCTTCCTAGCACAGATACGCAGTATTTT
TRBV3-1/TRBV3-2	.	.	TRBJ1-5	CASSRGGDQPQHF	TGTGCCAGCAGCCGGGGGGGAGATCAGCCCCAGCATTTT
TRBV4-2	.	TRBD1	TRBJ1-2	CASSIPGQLNYGYTF	TGTGCCAGCAGCATACCGGGACAGCTTAACTATGGCTACACCTTC
TRBV5-6	.	.	TRBJ1-5	CASSQGLYSNQPQHF	TGTGCCAGCAGCCAGGGCCTCTATAGCAATCAGCCCCAGCATTTT
TRBV5-4	.	.	TRBJ1-2	CASSLPQRYGYTF	TGTGCCAGCAGCTTGCCCCAGCGCTATGGCTACACCTTC
TRBV27	.	TRBD1	TRBJ2-1	CASSLHRGSYNEQFF	TGTGCCAGCAGTTTACACAGGGGCTCCTACAATGAGCAGTTCTTC
TRBV1	.	.	TRBJ2-3	CTYPWRGGYTDTQYF	TGCACCTATCCGTGGCGGGGCGGCTACACAGATACGCAGTATTTT
TRBV4-1	once	.	TRBJ1-2	CASSQDGEAGLGYTF	TGCGCCAGCAGCCAAGACGGGGAGGCGGGGCTTGGCTACACCTTC
TRBV5-4	.	.	TRBJ2-3	CASSLGGGGGTDTQYF	TGTGCCAGCAGCTTGGGGGGAGGGGGAGGCACAGATACGCAGTATTTT
TRBV19	once	TRBD2	TRBJ2-2	CASTPRALGTSAGELFF	TGTGCCAGTACCCCTAGGGCCCTTGGAACTAGCGCCGGGGAGCTGTTTTTT
TRBV5-5	once	TRBD1	TRBJ2-7	CASSSYRGAYEQYF	TGTGCCAGCAGCTCTTACAGGGGGGCCTACGAGCAGTACTTC
TRBV5-1	.	.	TRBJ1-3	CASSLVAGSEGNTIYF	TGCGCCAGCAGCTTGGTGGCAGGGTCCGAAGGAAACACCATATATTTT
TRBV15	.	.	TRBJ1-1	CATSRVAGGNTEAFF	TGTGCCACCAGCAGAGTAGCGGGGGGGAACACTGAAGCTTTCTTT
TRBV11-3	.	.	TRBJ2-5	CASSLGGTQYF	TGTGCCAGCAGCTTAGGCGGGACCCAGTACTTC
TRBV7-9	once	.	TRBJ2-5	CASSDIEETQYF	TGTGCCAGCAGCGACATCGAAGAGACCCAGTACTTC
TRBV5-4	.	TRBD1	TRBJ2-1	CASSTPGQGYNEQFF	TGTGCCAGCAGCACCCCGGGACAGGGCTACAATGAGCAGTTCTTC
TRBV11-2	.	.	TRBJ2-7	CASSSGLIGYEQYF	TGTGCCAGCAGCTCCGGACTGATTGGCTACGAGCAGTACTTC